This record concerns one T cell receptor beta chain sequence. The record originates from a study of blood T cell repertoires in COVID-19. Study context: Sample material is recorded as cDNA or gDNA derived from T cells, B-cell-depleted T cells, or PBMCs.

Clinical history as reported by participants underpinned cohort assignment. In the study's own analysis: Amplification from reference gene primers served as the basis for estimated nucleated cell counts. TCRdb keeps only in-frame clones here, not all; method: immunoSEQ multiplex PCR. The DNA gave D and trimming, while V, J and clone size come from that table. The table records about 150,000 clones, over 75% of them present only once. The V gene lost 2 bases and the J gene lost 6 bases, with 10 bases spanning the gap. The length of the CDR3 is 13 residues. Germline assignment: CDR1 WSHSY and CDR2 SAAADI.

The chain employs TRBV10-2 and TRBJ1-2; the D gene is possibly TRBD1 (5 bases). The TCR sequence derives from a woman aged 50 to 60 who had recovered from COVID-19. The sample was PBMCs or T cells enriched from blood (not recorded which). The CDR3 region has the DNA TGCGCCAGCAGTGAGGGCAGGGAAAATGGCTACACCTTC. It is translated as CASSEGRENGYTF.